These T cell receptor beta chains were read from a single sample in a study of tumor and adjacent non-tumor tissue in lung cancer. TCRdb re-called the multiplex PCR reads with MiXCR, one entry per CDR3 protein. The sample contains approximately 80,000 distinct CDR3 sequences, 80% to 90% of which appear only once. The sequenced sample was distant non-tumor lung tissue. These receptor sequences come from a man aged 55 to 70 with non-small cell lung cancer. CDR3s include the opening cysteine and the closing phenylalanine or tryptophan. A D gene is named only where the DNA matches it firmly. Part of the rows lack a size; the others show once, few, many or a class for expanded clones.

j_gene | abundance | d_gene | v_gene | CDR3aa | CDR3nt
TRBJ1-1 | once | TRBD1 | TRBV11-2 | CASGLAPGTGGVFF | TGTGCCAGCGGCTTAGCCCCCGGGACAGGAGGGGTTTTCTTT
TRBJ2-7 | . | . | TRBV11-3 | CASSFLRPTLGYEQYF | TGTGCCAGCAGCTTCCTTAGACCGACACTCGGGTACGAGCAGTACTTC
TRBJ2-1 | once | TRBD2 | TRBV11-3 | CASSLDRLAGVGNERYF | TGTGCCAGCAGCTTAGATCGACTAGCGGGAGTCGGTAATGAGCGGTACTTC
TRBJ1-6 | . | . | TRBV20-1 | CTAREGHRSYNSLLHF | TGCACTGCTAGAGAGGGTCACAGGTCTTATAATTCACTCCTCCACTTT
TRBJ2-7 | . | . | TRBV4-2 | CASSQESPGPYKHYF | TGTGCCAGCAGCCAAGAATCCCCGGGGCCCTACAAGCATTACTTC
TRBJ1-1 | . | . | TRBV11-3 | CASSSHRRQAEAFF | TGTGCCAGTAGCTCGCACAGACGGCAGGCTGAAGCTTTCTTT
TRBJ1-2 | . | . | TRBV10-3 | CAVSETQGLNTF | TGTGCCGTCAGTGAGACACAGGGATTGAACACCTTC
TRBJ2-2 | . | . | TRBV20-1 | CSVREGMGVYTGELFF | TGCAGTGTTAGAGAGGGGATGGGTGTGTACACCGGGGAGCTGTTTTTT
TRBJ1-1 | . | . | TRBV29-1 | CSAGGMNTVAFF | TGCAGCGCGGGGGGGATGAACACAGTAGCTTTCTTT
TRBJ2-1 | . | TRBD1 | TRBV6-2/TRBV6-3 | CASRTLGQEWHEQFF | TGTGCCAGCAGGACTTTGGGACAGGAATGGCATGAGCAGTTCTTC
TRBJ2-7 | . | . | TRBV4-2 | CACSQENPGGTYEQYF | TGTGCCTGCAGCCAAGAAAACCCGGGGGGCACCTACGAGCAGTACTTC
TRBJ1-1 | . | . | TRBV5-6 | CASNKSGTAQAFF | TGTGCCAGTAATAAATCAGGCACCGCTCAAGCTTTCTTT
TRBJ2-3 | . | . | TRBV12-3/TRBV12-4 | CAITPVSIDTRYF | TGTGCCATCACCCCCGTTAGCATAGATACGCGGTATTTT
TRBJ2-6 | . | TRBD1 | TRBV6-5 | CTSSFGAGGSVANVLTF | TGTACCAGCAGTTTCGGGGCAGGGGGCTCTGTGGCCAACGTCCTGACTTTC
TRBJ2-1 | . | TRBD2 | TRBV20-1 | CSAPTPGLAGGSYNELFF | TGCAGTGCTCCCACTCCGGGACTAGCGGGAGGCTCCTACAATGAGCTGTTCTTC
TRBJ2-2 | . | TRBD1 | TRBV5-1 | CASQTPGQGNTGELFF | TGCGCCAGCCAGACTCCGGGACAGGGAAACACCGGGGAGCTGTTTTTT
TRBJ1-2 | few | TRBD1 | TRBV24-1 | CATSEGQGHGYTF | TGTGCCACCAGTGAGGGACAGGGCCATGGCTACACCTTC
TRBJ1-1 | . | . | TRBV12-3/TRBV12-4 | CTSSWQGLSIEAFF | TGTACCAGCAGTTGGCAGGGGCTGAGCATTGAAGCTTTCTTT
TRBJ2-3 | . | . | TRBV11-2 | CANSLGGPDTQYF | TGTGCTAACAGCTTAGGAGGGCCAGATACGCAGTATTTT
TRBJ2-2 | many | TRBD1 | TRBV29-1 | CSANPTGGAGDTGELFF | TGCAGCGCCAACCCGACAGGGGGCGCGGGTGACACCGGGGAGCTGTTTTTT
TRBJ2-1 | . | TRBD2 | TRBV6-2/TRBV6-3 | CPSSYSLGAGGMYEQFF | TGTCCCAGCAGTTACTCCCTGGGAGCGGGAGGCATGTATGAGCAGTTCTTC
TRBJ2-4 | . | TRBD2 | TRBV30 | CAWSVGLAKNIRYF | TGTGCCTGGAGTGTGGGACTAGCCAAAAACATTCGGTACTTC
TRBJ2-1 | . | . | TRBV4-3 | CASSQYWARLTGRTYYNEQFF | TGCGCCAGCAGCCAATATTGGGCACGACTAACGGGTAGGACCTACTACAATGAGCAGTTCTTC
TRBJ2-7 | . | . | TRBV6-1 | CASSVPRTVEYEQYF | TGTGCCAGCAGTGTTCCTCGGACAGTGGAGTACGAGCAATACTTC
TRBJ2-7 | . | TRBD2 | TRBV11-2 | CANSISGGLSYEQYF | TGTGCCAACAGTATCTCGGGAGGACTCTCCTACGAGCAGTACTTC
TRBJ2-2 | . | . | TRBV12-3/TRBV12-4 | CASKAATNTGELFF | TGTGCCAGCAAGGCTGCCACGAACACCGGGGAGCTGTTTTTT
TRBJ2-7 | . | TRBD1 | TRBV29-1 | CSVGQGNFREQYF | TGCAGCGTGGGACAGGGGAACTTCCGTGAGCAGTACTTC
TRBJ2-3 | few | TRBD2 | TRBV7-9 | CASSSSRGVRDTQYF | TGTGCCAGCAGCTCCTCCCGGGGGGTAAGGGATACGCAGTATTTT
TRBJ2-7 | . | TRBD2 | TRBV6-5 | CASSYTSGLAGYEQYF | TGTGCCAGCAGTTACACCTCGGGACTAGCGGGCTACGAGCAGTACTTC
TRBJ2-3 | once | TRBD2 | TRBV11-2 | CTSIDSGTRGARGTDTQYF | TGTACCAGCATCGACAGCGGGACTAGGGGCGCTAGGGGCACGGATACGCAGTATTTT
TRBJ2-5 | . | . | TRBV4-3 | CASSQEAQGETKYF | TGCGCCAGCAGCCAAGAAGCGCAGGGAGAGACCAAGTACTTC
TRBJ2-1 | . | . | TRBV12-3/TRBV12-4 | CASSFSRIDEQFF | TGTGCCAGCAGTTTCTCGCGGATCGATGAGCAGTTCTTC
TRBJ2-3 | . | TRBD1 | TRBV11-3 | CDSSFQGADTKYF | TGTGACAGCAGCTTTCAGGGGGCAGACACGAAGTATTTT
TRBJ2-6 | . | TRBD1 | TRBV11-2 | CASSLVPKDRPSGANILSF | TGTGCCAGCAGCTTAGTTCCAAAGGACAGGCCCTCTGGGGCCAACATCCTTAGTTTC
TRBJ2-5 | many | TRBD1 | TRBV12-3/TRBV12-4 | CASSRQGETQYF | TGTGCCAGCAGCAGACAGGGGGAGACCCAGTACTTC
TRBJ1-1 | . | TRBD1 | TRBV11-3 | CASNLEFTEQGQYSAFF | TGCGCCAGCAACTTAGAGTTTACGGAACAGGGGCAATATTCAGCTTTCTTT
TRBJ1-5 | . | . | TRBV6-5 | CASIYLQGSNQPRDF | TGTGCCAGCATTTACCTACAGGGAAGCAATCAGCCCCGGGATTTT
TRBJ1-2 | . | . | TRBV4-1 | CASNHGRGPNYGYIF | TGCGCCAGCAACCATGGCCGGGGACCTAACTATGGCTACATCTTT
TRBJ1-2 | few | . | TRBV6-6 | CASTPGDSNYDYTF | TGTGCCAGCACCCCTGGGGACTCGAACTATGACTACACCTTC
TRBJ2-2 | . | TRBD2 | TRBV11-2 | CASSDPGGGGFAGVLFF | TGTGCCAGCAGCGACCCGGGGGGCGGGGGGTTCGCCGGGGTACTGTTTTTT
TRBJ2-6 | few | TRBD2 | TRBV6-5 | CTSSLAGASSGANALTF | TGTACCAGTAGCCTAGCGGGAGCCAGCTCTGGGGCCAACGCCCTGACTTTC
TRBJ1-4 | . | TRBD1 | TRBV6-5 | CAISRQGAGENLFF | TGTGCCATCAGTCGACAGGGAGCGGGTGAAAATCTGTTTTTT
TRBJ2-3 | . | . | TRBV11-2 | CASSLMGGRWGNQTDTQYF | TGTGCCAGCAGCTTAATGGGGGGGCGCTGGGGCAATCAGACAGATACGCAGTATTTT
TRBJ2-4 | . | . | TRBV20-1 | CSATSRPTGVVFLAKNVQYF | TGCAGTGCTACGAGCCGACCGACAGGAGTGGTGTTTCTAGCCAAAAATGTTCAGTACTTC
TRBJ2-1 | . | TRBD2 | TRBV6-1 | CSSSTLAGALNEQFF | TGTTCCAGCAGTACTCTAGCGGGAGCCCTCAATGAGCAGTTCTTC
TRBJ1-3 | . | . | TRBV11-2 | CANSEQGSSSGSTIYF | TGTGCCAACAGCGAGCAGGGGTCGAGCTCTGGAAGCACCATATACTTT
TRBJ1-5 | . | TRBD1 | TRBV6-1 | CASSAFGPDRVGLGQPQHF | TGTGCCAGCAGCGCTTTCGGGCCCGACAGGGTTGGGCTGGGTCAGCCCCAGCATTTT
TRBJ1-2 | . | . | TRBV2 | CASRLLNRYGYTF | TGTGCCAGCAGATTGTTGAATCGCTATGGCTACACCTTC
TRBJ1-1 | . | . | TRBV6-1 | CVSSEGMGRLTEAFF | TGTGTGAGCAGTGAAGGTATGGGAAGATTGACTGAAGCTTTCTTT
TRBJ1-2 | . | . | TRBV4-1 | CANSQGRSPNYGYTF | TGCGCCAACAGCCAAGGCCGGTCACCTAACTATGGCTACACCTTC
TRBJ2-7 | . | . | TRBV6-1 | CASSGTSRAPIYEQYF | TGTGCCAGCAGTGGAACCTCTAGAGCACCAATCTACGAGCAGTACTTC
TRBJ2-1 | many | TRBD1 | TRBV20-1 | CSARTGAYNEQFF | TGCAGTGCTCGGACAGGGGCCTACAATGAGCAGTTCTTC
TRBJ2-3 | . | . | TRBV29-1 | CSVGPLGLDMEYF | TGCAGCGTGGGGCCCCTTGGATTGGATATGGAGTATTTT
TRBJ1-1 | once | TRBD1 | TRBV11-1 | CASSTQGETEAFF | TGTGCCAGCAGCACGCAGGGGGAAACTGAAGCTTTCTTT
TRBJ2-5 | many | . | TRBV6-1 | CASSISNF | TGTGCCAGCAGTATTTCCAACTTC